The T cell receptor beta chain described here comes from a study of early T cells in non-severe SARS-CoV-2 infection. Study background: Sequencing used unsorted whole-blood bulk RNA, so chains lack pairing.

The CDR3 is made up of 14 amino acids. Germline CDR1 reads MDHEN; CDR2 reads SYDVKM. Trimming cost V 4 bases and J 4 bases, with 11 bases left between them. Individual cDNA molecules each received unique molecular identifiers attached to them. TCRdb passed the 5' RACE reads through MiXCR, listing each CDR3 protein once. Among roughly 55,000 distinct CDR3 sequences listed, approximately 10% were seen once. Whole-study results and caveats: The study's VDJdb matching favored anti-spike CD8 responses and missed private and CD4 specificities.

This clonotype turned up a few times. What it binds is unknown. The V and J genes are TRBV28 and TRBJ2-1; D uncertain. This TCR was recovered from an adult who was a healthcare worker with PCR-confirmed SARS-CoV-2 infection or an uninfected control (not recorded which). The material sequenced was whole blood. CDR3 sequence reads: CASSSGPGYNEQFF. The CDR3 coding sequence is TGTGCCAGCAGTTCGGGCCCCGGATACAATGAGCAGTTCTTC.